This is a list of T cell receptor beta chains from one sample in a study of OX40 agonist ivuxolimab in advanced cancers. Sequencing was performed with immunoSEQ multiplex PCR; in TCRdb, only in-frame clones are kept and a portion is missing. The table includes around 100,000 clones, around 87% detected once. The material sequenced was CD4+ or CD8+ T cells sorted from blood, taken in a trial of the OX40 agonist ivuxolimab. These receptors all come from an adult with an advanced solid tumor such as melanoma, head and neck, liver or kidney cancer. Both conserved end residues are part of each CDR3. The D gene is left open where the match is weak.

NA	TRBV27	TRBJ1-6	CASSLSRGTPNSPLHF	TGTGCCAGCAGTTTATCTCGGGGGACTCCTAATTCACCCCTCCACTTT
NA	TRBV21-1	TRBJ1-4	CASTSLPGPPRTNEKLFF	TGTGCCAGCACTTCTCTACCGGGACCTCCCCGGACTAATGAAAAACTGTTTTTT
NA	TRBV14	TRBJ1-6	CASSQVDNSPLHF	TGTGCCAGCAGCCAAGTTGATAATTCACCCCTCCACTTT
TRBD1	TRBV2	TRBJ2-2	CASRLRTGGTGELFF	TGTGCCAGCAGGCTCCGAACAGGGGGCACAGGGGAGCTGTTTTTT
TRBD2	TRBV9	TRBJ2-1	CASSVDPAGGIYNEQFF	TGTGCCAGCAGCGTAGACCCAGCGGGAGGGATCTACAATGAGCAGTTCTTC
NA	TRBV5-1	TRBJ2-1	CASSLAPTFEQFF	TGCGCCAGCAGCTTGGCCCCGACTTTTGAGCAGTTCTTC
NA	TRBV29-1	TRBJ2-7	CSIRTVSSYEQYF	TGCAGCATTCGGACAGTTAGTTCCTACGAGCAGTACTTC
NA	TRBV7-2	TRBJ2-1	CASSSTSGGDVDNEQFF	TGTGCCAGCAGCTCAACGTCAGGTGGGGACGTCGACAATGAGCAGTTCTTC
NA	TRBV5-1	TRBJ1-1	CASSLGANTEAFF	TGCGCCAGCAGCTTGGGGGCGAACACTGAAGCTTTCTTT
TRBD2	TRBV29-1	TRBJ2-7	CSAGGAGARHEQYF	TGCAGCGCCGGCGGAGCGGGAGCACGGCACGAGCAGTACTTC
TRBD2	TRBV15	TRBJ2-7	CATSRDLAGAYEQYF	TGTGCCACCAGCAGAGATCTGGCGGGGGCCTACGAGCAGTACTTC
TRBD1	TRBV23-1	TRBJ2-7	CASSAGQGAYEQYF	TGCGCCAGCAGCGCGGGACAGGGGGCCTACGAGCAGTACTTC
NA	TRBV19	TRBJ2-4	CASSMRPRASKNIQYF	TGTGCCAGTAGTATGCGCCCACGGGCCTCTAAAAACATTCAGTACTTC
NA	TRBV27	TRBJ2-3	CASSFTGKAYTDTQYF	TGTGCCAGCAGTTTCACAGGGAAAGCTTACACAGATACGCAGTATTTT
NA	TRBV5-4	TRBJ2-6	CASSLSPHSGANVLTF	TGTGCCAGCAGCTTGAGCCCGCACTCTGGGGCCAACGTCCTGACTTTC
TRBD2	TRBV6-5	TRBJ2-7	CASQLGGNSYEQYF	TGTGCCAGCCAATTGGGGGGGAACTCCTACGAGCAGTACTTC
NA	TRBV6-1	TRBJ1-5	CASSESVAGRQPQHF	TGTGCCAGCAGTGAAAGTGTTGCAGGGAGACAGCCCCAGCATTTT
TRBD2	TRBV15	TRBJ2-5	CATSRVAASGFQETQYF	TGTGCCACCAGCAGAGTCGCCGCTAGCGGCTTCCAAGAGACCCAGTACTTC
NA	TRBV6-1	TRBJ1-1	CASSYDPGNTEAFF	TGTGCCAGCAGTTATGATCCGGGGAACACTGAAGCTTTCTTT
TRBD1	TRBV15	TRBJ2-7	CATRKGQGKSGAAYEQYF	TGTGCCACCAGGAAGGGACAGGGGAAGAGCGGAGCAGCCTACGAGCAGTACTTC
TRBD2	TRBV4-2	TRBJ2-5	CASRTTSGPQETQYF	TGTGCCAGCAGAACGACTAGCGGGCCTCAAGAGACCCAGTACTTC
TRBD2	TRBV30	TRBJ2-3	CAWSVGAGVTDTQYF	TGTGCCTGGAGTGTAGGGGCGGGAGTCACAGATACGCAGTATTTT
NA	TRBV10-1	TRBJ1-1	CASSPGRRNTEAFF	TGCGCCAGCAGTCCTGGACGTCGGAACACTGAAGCTTTCTTT